Below, 9 T cell receptor beta chains from the same sample are listed, as sequenced in a study of T cell responses to AZD1222 COVID-19 vaccine. Sequencing used immunoSEQ multiplex PCR; TCRdb keeps in-frame clones, though not all of them. This sample has around 140,000 clones, with 80% to 95% found just once. The source material was peripheral blood, sampled 28 days after the second AZD1222 dose. These receptor sequences come from an adult who received the AZD1222 COVID-19 vaccine.

DNA of the CDR3: TGTGCCAGTGCCCAGGACTATCGCGAGCAGTACTTC. This translates into CASAQDYREQYF. The rearrangement joins TRBV3-1 (or the pseudogene TRBV3-2) to TRBJ2-7, with D tentatively TRBD2 (6 bases). The CDR3 length is 12 residues. Germline-derived CDR1 and CDR2 are LGHDT and YNNKEL (reference sequence). V was shortened by 9 bases and J by 6 bases, with 15 bases between the two germline ends.

In its sample, this clone was seen once. V and J are TRBV28 and TRBJ2-5, with D maybe TRBD2 (5 bases). The CDR3 runs 15 residues. V was shortened by 3 bases and J by 4 bases, with 15 bases between the two germline ends. Germline lookup yields CDR1 MDHEN and CDR2 SYDVKM. The CDR3: CASSFAGLSLETQYF. CDR3 nucleotide sequence: TGTGCCAGCAGTTTCGCGGGCCTCAGCTTAGAGACCCAGTACTTC.

The rearrangement joins TRBV30 to TRBJ1-2; tentative D call: TRBD1 (6 bases). CDR3 size: 16 residues. The V end was cut by 7 bases, the J end by 8 bases, with 29 bases between. In germline, CDR1 is GTSNPN, CDR2 SVGIG (reference sequence). In DNA form, the CDR3 reads TGTGCCTTTCTAAGACCCCCACAGGGAGGTCGTGGAGGCTACACCTTC. Encoded protein: CAFLRPPQGGRGGYTF.

The CDR3 region is CASSPPTAPVEQYF. Here the CDR3 DNA reads TGTGCCAGCTCACCACCGACAGCGCCTGTGGAGCAGTACTTC. The chain carries TRBV18 and TRBJ2-7, with D maybe TRBD1 (5 bases). The V gene's germline CDR1 is KGHSH and CDR2 LQKENI. V shed 0 bases and J shed 7 bases, with 13 bases lying between them. The CDR3 contains 14 residues. Combining the CDR3 with reference TRBV18 and TRBJ2-7 gives the whole variable domain NAGVMQNPRHLVRRRGQEARLRCSPMKGHSHVYWYRQLPEEGLKFMVYLQKENIIDESGMPKERFSAEFPKEGPSILRIQQVVRGDSAAYFCASSPPTAPVEQYFGPGTRLTVT.

The chain recombines TRBV15 with TRBJ2-1; either TRBD1 or TRBD2 may supply D (5 bases each). CDR1 and CDR2 from the germline V gene are LNHNV and YYDKDF (reference sequence). V was trimmed by 8 bases and J by 7 bases, leaving 15 bases between them. This CDR3 region has 13 residues. The CDR3 DNA follows: TGTGCCACCTCGGGACCTGACTCTAATGAGCAGTTCTTC. This codes for CATSGPDSNEQFF.

The chain uses TRBV19 and TRBJ2-3; no clear D gene. The V gene's germline CDR1 is LNHDA and CDR2 SQIVND (reference sequence). V was trimmed by 6 bases and J by 0 bases, leaving 4 bases between them. CDR3 size: 12 residues. The CDR3 sequence: CASRQSTDTQYF. The DNA for the CDR3 is TGTGCCAGTAGGCAGAGCACAGATACGCAGTATTTT.

The chain couples TRBV7-3 to TRBJ1-1; weak D call: TRBD1 (6 bases). V lost 5 bases and J 2 bases, leaving 18 bases between the germline ends. Germline assignment: CDR1 SGHTA and CDR2 FQGTGA. The CDR3 is 16 residues long. The CDR3 DNA follows: TGTGCCAGCAGCCCACATGGGGGGGCACGAAACACTGAAGCTTTCTTT. Translation gives CASSPHGGARNTEAFF.

The V call is TRBV5-6, the J call TRBJ1-2, with 7 bases identical to TRBD1. This CDR3 comprises 15 residues. CDR1 is SGHDT, CDR2 YYEEEE, per germline. The junction had 7 bases not matched to a gene; V was cut back by 5 bases and J by 0 bases. For the CDR3, the DNA is TGTGCCAGCAGAATGGGACAGTCGTCTAACTATGGCTACACCTTC. Translation gives CASRMGQSSNYGYTF. Full variable domain (outside the CDR3, taken from reference TRBV5-6 and TRBJ1-2): DAGVTQSPTHLIKTRGQQVTLRCSPKSGHDTVSWYQQALGQGPQFIFQYYEEEERQRGNFPDRFSGHQFPNYSSELNVNALLLGDSALYLCASRMGQSSNYGYTFGSGTRLTVV.

This rearrangement joins TRBV11-3 to TRBJ1-1; D remains ambiguous. Trimming pared 1 base from V and 0 bases from J, leaving 3 bases between. This CDR3 has 13 residues. Germline V CDR1 and CDR2: SGHNT, YENEEA. CDR3 sequence reads: CASSLALNTEAFF. The CDR3 nucleotides read TGTGCCAGCAGCTTAGCCTTGAACACTGAAGCTTTCTTT. The full variable domain, completed using reference TRBV11-3 and TRBJ1-1, is EAGVVQSPRYKIIEKKQPVAFWCNPISGHNTLYWYLQNLGQGPELLIRYENEEAVDDSQLPKDRFSAERLKGVDSTLKIQPAELGDSAVYLCASSLALNTEAFFGQGTRLTVV.